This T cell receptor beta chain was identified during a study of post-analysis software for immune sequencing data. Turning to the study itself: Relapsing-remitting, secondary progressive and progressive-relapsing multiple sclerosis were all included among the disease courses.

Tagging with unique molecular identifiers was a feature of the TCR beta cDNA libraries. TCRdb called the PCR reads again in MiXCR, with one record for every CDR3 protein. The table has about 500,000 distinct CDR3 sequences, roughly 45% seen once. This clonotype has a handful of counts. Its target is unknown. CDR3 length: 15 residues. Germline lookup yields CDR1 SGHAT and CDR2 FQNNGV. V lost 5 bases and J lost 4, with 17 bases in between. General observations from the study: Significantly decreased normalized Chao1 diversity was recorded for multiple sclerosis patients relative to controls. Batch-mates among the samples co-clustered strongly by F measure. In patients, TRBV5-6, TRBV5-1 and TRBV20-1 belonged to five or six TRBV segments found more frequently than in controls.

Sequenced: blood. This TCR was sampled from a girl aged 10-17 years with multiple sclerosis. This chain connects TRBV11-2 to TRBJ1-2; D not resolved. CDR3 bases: TGTGCCAGCAGCCCTACGGACCTCGGCGGCTATGGCTACACCTTC. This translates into CASSPTDLGGYGYTF.